This T cell receptor (beta chain) was identified in a study of blood T cell repertoires in COVID-19. Study details: PBMCs, B-cell-depleted T cells, or T cells provided the cDNA or gDNA that made up the material.

In its sample, this clone was seen once. CDR3 length: 14 residues. The germline CDR1 and CDR2 sequences are SGHDT and YYEEEE. The V end was cut by 3 bases, the J end by 6 bases, with 15 bases between. Measured with immunoSEQ multiplex PCR; TCRdb has only the in-frame clones, and not every one. The sample has 250,000 to 400,000 clones, 80% to 90% seen once. Sequenced material: PBMCs or T cells enriched from blood (not recorded which). The sequence derives from a woman aged 30 to 39 who had recovered from COVID-19. This chain joins TRBV5-6 and TRBJ1-2; a weak D match, TRBD1 (6 bases). Here the CDR3 reads CASSSGRGAHGYTF. CDR3 bases: TGTGCCAGCAGCTCGGGACGGGGGGCCCATGGCTACACCTTC. The full variable domain, with the rest looked up from reference TRBV5-6 and TRBJ1-2, is DAGVTQSPTHLIKTRGQQVTLRCSPKSGHDTVSWYQQALGQGPQFIFQYYEEEERQRGNFPDRFSGHQFPNYSSELNVNALLLGDSALYLCASSSGRGAHGYTFGSGTRLTVV.